This T cell receptor (beta chain) was identified during a study of PD-L1 blockade in urothelial cancer. This CDR3 region has 14 residues. Germline loops: CDR1 MDHEN, CDR2 SYDVKM. V was shortened by 2 bases and J by 5 bases, with 12 bases between the two germline ends. Measured with immunoSEQ multiplex PCR; TCRdb has only the in-frame clones, and not every one. The sample lists 40,000 to 55,000 clones, around 90% occurring once. Documented time point: peripheral blood 6 weeks after treatment start. The sequencing used PBMCs, collected around atezolizumab (anti-PD-L1) treatment. The sequence was collected from a man between 65 and 80 years old with urothelial cancer. The chain joins TRBV28 to TRBJ1-2; D is ambiguous. Written as DNA, the CDR3 is TGTGCCAGCAGTTTAATGTCGGTTTCTTATGGCTACACCTTC. Translated, it gives CASSLMSVSYGYTF.